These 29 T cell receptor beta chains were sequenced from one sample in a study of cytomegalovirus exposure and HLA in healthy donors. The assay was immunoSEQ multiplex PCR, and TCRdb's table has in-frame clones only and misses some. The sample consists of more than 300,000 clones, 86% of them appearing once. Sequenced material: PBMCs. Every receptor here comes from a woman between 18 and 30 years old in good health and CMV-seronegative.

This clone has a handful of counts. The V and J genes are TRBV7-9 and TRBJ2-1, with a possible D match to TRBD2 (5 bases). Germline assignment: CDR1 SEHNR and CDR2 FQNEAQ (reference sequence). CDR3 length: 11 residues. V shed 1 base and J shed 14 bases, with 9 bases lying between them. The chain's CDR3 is CASSLVKGEFF. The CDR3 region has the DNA TGTGCCAGCAGCTTAGTGAAGGGAGAGTTCTTC. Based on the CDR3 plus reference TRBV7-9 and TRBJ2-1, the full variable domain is DTGVSQNPRHKITKRGQNVTFRCDPISEHNRLYWYRQTLGQGPEFLTYFQNEAQLEKSRLLSDRFSAERPKGSFSTLEIQRTEQGDSAMYLCASSLVKGEFFGPGTRLTVL.

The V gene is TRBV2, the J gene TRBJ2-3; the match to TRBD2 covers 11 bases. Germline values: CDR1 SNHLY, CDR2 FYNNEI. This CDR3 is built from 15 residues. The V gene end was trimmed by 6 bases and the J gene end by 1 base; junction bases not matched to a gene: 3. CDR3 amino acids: CASRGTSGRTDTQYF. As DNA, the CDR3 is TGTGCCAGCAGGGGGACTAGCGGACGCACAGATACGCAGTATTTT. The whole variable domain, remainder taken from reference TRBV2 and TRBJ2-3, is EPEVTQTPSHQVTQMGQEVILRCVPISNHLYFYWYRQILGQKVEFLVSFYNNEISEKSEIFDDQFSVERPDGSNFTLKIRSTKLEDSAMYFCASRGTSGRTDTQYFGPGTRLTVL.

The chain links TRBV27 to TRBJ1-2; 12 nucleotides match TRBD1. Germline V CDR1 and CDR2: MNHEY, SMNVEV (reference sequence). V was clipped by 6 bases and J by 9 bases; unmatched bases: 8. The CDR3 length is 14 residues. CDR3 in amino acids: CASRKPGQGASYTF. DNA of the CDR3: TGTGCCAGCAGAAAACCGGGACAGGGGGCTAGCTACACCTTC.

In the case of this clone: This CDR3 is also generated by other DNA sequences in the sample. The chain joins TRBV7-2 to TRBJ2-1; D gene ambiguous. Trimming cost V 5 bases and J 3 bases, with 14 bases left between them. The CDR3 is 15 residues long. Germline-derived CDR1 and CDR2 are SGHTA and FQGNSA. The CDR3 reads CASSPLGSGYNEQFF. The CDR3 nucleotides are TGTGCCAGCAGCCCCCTAGGTTCGGGCTACAATGAGCAGTTCTTC. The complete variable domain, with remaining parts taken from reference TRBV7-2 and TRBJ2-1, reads GAGVSQSPSNKVTEKGKDVELRCDPISGHTALYWYRQSLGQGLEFLIYFQGNSAPDKSGLPSDRFSAERTGGSVSTLTIQRTQQEDSAVYLCASSPLGSGYNEQFFGPGTRLTVL.

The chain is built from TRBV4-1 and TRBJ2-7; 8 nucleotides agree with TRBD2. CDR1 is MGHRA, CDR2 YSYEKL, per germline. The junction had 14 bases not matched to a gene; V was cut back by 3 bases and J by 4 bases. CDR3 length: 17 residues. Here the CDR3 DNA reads TGCGCCAGCAGCCAGCTGCCCTCGGGGAGCGGGAGATACGAGCAGTACTTC. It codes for CASSQLPSGSGRYEQYF.

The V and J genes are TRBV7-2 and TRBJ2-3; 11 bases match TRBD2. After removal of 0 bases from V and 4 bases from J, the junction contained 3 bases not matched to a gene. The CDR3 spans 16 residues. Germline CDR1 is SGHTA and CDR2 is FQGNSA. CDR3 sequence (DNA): TGTGCCAGCAGCTTAGCACTAGCGGGAGTATCAGATACGCAGTATTTT. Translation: CASSLALAGVSDTQYF.

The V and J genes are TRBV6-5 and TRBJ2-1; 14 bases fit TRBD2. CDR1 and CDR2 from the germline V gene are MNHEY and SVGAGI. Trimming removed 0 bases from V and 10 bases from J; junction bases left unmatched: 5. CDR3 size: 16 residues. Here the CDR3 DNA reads TGTGCCAGCAGTTACTCCGGACTAGCGGGAGGAGACGAGCAGTTCTTC. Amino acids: CASSYSGLAGGDEQFF.

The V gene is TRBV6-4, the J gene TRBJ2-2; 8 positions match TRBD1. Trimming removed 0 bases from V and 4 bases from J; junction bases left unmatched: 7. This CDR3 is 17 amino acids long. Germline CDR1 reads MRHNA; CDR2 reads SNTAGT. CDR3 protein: CASSDSGTGGRTGELFF. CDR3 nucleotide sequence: TGTGCCAGCAGTGACTCGGGGACAGGCGGTCGCACCGGGGAGCTGTTTTTT.

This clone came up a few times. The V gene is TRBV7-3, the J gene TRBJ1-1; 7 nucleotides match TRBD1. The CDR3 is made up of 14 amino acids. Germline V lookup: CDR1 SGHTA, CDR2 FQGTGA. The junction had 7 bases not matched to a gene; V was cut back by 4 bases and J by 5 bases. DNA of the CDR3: TGTGCCAGCAGCTCCCAAGGGGGCTTGACTGAAGCTTTCTTT. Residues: CASSSQGGLTEAFF.

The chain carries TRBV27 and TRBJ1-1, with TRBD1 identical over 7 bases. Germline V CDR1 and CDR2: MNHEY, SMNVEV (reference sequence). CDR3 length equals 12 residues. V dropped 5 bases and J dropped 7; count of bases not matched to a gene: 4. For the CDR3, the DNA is TGTGCCAGCAGTCCCCGGACAGGTGAAGCTTTCTTT. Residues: CASSPRTGEAFF.

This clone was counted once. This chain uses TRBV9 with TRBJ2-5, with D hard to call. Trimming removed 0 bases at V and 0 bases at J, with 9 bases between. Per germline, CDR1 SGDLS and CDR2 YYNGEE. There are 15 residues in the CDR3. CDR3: CASSVGTRYQETQYF. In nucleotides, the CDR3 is TGTGCCAGCAGCGTAGGTACCCGGTACCAAGAGACCCAGTACTTC.

The CDR3 loop reads CASSLGAAREETQYF. Here the CDR3 DNA reads TGTGCCAGCAGCTTGGGGGCGGCGAGGGAAGAGACCCAGTACTTC. The chain carries TRBV5-6 and TRBJ2-5, with a tentative D call TRBD2 (5 bases). Germline V gives CDR1 SGHDT, CDR2 YYEEEE. The V end lost 0 bases, the J end lost 3 bases, and 12 bases lay between the germline ends. CDR3 length: 15 residues.

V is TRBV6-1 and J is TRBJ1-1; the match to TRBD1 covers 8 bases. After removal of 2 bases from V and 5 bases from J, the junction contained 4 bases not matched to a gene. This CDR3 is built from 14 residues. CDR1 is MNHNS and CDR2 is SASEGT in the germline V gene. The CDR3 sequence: CASSEQGAVTEAFF. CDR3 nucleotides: TGTGCCAGCAGTGAACAGGGGGCTGTGACTGAAGCTTTCTTT.

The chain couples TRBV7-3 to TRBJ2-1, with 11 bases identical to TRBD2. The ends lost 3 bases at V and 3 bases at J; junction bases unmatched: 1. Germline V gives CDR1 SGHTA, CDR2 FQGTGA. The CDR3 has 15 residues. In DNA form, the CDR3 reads TGTGCCAGCAGCTTCACTAGCGGGGGCTACAATGAGCAGTTCTTC. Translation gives CASSFTSGGYNEQFF.

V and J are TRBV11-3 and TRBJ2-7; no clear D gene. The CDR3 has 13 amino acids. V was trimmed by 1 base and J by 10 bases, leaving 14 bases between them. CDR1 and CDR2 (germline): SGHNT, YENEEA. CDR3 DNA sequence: TGTGCCAGCAGCTTAGGTTCCGACGGGTTCCAGTACTTC. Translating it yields CASSLGSDGFQYF.

CDR3 in DNA: TGTGCCAGCAGCTCGACAGGGGTCGCAGATACGCAGTATTTT. Its protein is CASSSTGVADTQYF. The chain employs TRBV5-6 and TRBJ2-3, with 8 bases aligning to TRBD1. Germline CDR1 reads SGHDT; CDR2 reads YYEEEE. V lost 3 bases, J lost 4 bases, and 4 bases stayed unmatched. The CDR3 consists of 14 residues.

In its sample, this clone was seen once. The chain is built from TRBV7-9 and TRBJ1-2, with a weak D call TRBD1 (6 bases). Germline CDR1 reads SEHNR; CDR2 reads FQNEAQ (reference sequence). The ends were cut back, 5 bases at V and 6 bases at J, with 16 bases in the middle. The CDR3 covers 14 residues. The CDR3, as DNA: TGTGCCAGCAGCCGACCCGGACAGTCCGATGGCTACACCTTC. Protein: CASSRPGQSDGYTF.

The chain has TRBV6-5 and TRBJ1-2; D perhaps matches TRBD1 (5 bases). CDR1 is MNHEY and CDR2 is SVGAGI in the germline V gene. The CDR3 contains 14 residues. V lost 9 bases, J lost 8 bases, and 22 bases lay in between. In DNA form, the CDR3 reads TGTGCCAGTTCCAGGACAACTATCGGGTTCGGCTACACCTTC. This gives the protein CASSRTTIGFGYTF.

This CDR3 reads CASSGRTTGSISYGYTF. CDR3 nucleotide sequence: TGTGCCAGCAGCGGCCGTACAACGGGGTCCATATCCTATGGCTACACCTTC. The chain uses TRBV9 and TRBJ1-2; D remains ambiguous. This CDR3 contains 17 residues. Between the trimmed V and J ends, which lost 3 bases and 4 bases, there was a span of 22 bases. Germline V lookup: CDR1 SGDLS, CDR2 YYNGEE.

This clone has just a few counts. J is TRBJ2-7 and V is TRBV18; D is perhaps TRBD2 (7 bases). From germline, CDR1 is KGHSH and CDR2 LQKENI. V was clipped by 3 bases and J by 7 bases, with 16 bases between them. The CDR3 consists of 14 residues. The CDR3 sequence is CASSPPAGAGEQYF. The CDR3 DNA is TGTGCCAGCTCACCCCCGGCGGGGGCTGGGGAGCAGTACTTC.

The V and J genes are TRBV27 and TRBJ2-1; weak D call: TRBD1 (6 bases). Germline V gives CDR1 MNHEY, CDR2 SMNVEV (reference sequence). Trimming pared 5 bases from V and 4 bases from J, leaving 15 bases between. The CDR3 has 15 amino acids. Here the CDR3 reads CASSVGTINYNEQFF. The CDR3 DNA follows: TGTGCCAGCAGTGTCGGGACAATCAATTACAATGAGCAGTTCTTC.

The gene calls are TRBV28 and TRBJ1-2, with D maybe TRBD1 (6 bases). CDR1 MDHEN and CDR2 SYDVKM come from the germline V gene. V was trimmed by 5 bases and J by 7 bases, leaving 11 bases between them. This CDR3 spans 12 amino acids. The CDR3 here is CASSPPGVGYTF. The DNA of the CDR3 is TGTGCCAGCAGTCCCCCAGGGGTTGGCTACACCTTC.

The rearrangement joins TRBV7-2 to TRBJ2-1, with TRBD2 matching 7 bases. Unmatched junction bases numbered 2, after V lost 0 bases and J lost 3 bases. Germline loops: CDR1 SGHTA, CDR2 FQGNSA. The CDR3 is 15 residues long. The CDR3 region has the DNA TGTGCCAGCAGCTTAGCAGCGGGAATCTACAATGAGCAGTTCTTC. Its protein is CASSLAAGIYNEQFF.

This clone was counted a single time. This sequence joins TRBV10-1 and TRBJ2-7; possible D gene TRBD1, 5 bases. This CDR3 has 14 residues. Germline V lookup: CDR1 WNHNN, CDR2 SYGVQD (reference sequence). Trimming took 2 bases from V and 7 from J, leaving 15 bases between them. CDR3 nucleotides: TGCGCCAGCAGTGAGAGGGCAGGGCGACGGGAGCAGTACTTC. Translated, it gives CASSERAGRREQYF.

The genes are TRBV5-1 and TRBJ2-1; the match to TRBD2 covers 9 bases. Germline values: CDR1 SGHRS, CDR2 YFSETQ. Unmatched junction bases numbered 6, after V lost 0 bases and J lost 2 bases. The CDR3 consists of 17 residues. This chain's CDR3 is CASSLVPLAGAYNEQFF. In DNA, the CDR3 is TGCGCCAGCAGCTTGGTACCGTTAGCGGGAGCCTACAATGAGCAGTTCTTC.

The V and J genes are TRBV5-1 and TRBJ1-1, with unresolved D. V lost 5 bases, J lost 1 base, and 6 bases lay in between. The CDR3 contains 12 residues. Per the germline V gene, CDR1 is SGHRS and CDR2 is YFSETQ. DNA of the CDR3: TGCGCCAGCAGTCGTTCGAACACTGAAGCTTTCTTT. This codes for CASSRSNTEAFF.

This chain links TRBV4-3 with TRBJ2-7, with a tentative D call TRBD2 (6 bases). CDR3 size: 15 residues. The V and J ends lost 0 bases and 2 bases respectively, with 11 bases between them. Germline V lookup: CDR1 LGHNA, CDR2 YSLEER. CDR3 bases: TGCGCCAGCAGCCAAGATAGGGCGGGAACCTACGAGCAGTACTTC. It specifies CASSQDRAGTYEQYF.

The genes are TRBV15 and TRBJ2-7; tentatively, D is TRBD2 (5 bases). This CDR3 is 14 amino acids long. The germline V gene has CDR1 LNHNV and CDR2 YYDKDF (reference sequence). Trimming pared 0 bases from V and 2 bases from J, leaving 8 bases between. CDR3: CATSRDEGTYEQYF. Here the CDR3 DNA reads TGTGCCACCAGCAGAGATGAGGGAACCTACGAGCAGTACTTC.

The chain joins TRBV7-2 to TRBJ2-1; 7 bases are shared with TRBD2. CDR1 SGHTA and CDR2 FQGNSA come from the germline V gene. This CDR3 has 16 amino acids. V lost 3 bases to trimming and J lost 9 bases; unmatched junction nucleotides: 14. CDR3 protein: CASSFMAGAAWIEQFF. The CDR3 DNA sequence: TGTGCCAGCAGCTTTATGGCGGGAGCGGCGTGGATTGAGCAGTTCTTC.